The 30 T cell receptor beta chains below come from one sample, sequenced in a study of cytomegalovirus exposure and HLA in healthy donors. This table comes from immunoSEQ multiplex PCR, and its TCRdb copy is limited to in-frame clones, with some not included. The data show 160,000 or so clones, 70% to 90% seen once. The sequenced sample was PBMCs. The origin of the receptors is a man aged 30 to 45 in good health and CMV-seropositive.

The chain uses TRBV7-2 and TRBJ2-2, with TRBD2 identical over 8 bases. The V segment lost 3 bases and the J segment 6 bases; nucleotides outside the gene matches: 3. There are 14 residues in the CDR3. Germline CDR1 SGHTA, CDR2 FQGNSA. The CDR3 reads CASSFSGGPGELFF. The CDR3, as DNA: TGTGCCAGCAGCTTCTCGGGGGGGCCCGGGGAGCTGTTTTTT.

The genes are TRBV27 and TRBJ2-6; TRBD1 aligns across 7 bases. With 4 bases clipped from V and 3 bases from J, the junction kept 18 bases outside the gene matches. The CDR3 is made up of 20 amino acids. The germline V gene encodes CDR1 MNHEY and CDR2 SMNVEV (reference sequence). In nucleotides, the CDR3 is TGTGCCAGCAGTTCACACCTCAGGACAGGCTCCCAGCTTGGGGCCAACGTCCTGACTTTC. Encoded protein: CASSSHLRTGSQLGANVLTF.

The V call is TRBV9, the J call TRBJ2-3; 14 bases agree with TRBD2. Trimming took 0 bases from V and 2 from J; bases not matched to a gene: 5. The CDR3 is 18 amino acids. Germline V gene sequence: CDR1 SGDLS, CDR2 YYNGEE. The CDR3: CASSVDGLAGGHTDTQYF. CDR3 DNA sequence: TGTGCCAGCAGCGTAGATGGACTAGCGGGGGGACACACAGATACGCAGTATTTT.

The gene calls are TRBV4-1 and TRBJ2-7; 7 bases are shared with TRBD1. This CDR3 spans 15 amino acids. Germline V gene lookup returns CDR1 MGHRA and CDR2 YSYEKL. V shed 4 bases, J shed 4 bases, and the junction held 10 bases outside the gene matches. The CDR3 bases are TGCGCCAGCAGCCGAATCAGACAGGGTGGGTACGAGCAGTACTTC. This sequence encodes CASSRIRQGGYEQYF.

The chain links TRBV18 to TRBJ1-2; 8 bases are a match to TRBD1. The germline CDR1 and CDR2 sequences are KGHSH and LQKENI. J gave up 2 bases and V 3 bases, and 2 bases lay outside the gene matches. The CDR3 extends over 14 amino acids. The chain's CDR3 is CASSPRTGNYGYTF. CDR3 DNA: TGTGCCAGCTCACCGCGGACAGGGAACTATGGCTACACCTTC.

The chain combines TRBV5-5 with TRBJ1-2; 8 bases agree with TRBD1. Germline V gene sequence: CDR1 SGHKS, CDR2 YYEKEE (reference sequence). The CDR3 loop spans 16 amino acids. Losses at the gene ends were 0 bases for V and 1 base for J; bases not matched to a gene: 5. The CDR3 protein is CASSLDPGQDNYGYTF. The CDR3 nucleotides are TGTGCCAGCAGCTTGGATCCGGGACAGGATAACTATGGCTACACCTTC.

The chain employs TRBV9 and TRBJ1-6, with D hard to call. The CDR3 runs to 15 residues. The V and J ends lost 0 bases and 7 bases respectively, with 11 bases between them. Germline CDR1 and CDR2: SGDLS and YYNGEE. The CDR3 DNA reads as TGTGCCAGCAGCGTAGACCACCCGGAGAATTCACCCCTCCACTTT. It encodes CASSVDHPENSPLHF.

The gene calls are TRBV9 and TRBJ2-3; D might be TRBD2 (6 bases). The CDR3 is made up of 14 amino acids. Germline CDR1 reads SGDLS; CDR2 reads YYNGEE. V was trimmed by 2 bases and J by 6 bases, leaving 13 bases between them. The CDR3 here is CASSVAGKGDTQYF. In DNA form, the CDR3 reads TGTGCCAGCAGCGTGGCGGGGAAGGGGGATACGCAGTATTTT.

The CDR3 loop reads CASTIRENTEAFF. In nucleotides, the CDR3 is TGTGCCAGTACTATCAGGGAGAACACTGAAGCTTTCTTT. The V and J genes are TRBV19 and TRBJ1-1; weak D call: TRBD1 (5 bases). Germline V lookup: CDR1 LNHDA, CDR2 SQIVND (reference sequence). Trimming cost V 7 bases and J 1 base, with 10 bases left between them. There are 13 residues in the CDR3.

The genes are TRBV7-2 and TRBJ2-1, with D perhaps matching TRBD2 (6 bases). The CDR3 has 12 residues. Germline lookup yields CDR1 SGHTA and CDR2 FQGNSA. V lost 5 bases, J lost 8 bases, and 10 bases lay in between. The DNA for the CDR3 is TGTGCCAGCAGCACGACTAGGGATGAGCAGTTCTTC. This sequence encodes CASSTTRDEQFF.

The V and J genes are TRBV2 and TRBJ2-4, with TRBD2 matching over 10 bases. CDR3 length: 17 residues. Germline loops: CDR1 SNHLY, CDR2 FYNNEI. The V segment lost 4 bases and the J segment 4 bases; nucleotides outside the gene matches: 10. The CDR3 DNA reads TGTGCCAGCAGTGGGGCCCCAGGACTAGCGGATAAAAACATTCAGTACTTC. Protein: CASSGAPGLADKNIQYF. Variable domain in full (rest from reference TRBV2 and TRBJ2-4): EPEVTQTPSHQVTQMGQEVILRCVPISNHLYFYWYRQILGQKVEFLVSFYNNEISEKSEIFDDQFSVERPDGSNFTLKIRSTKLEDSAMYFCASSGAPGLADKNIQYFGAGTRLSVL.

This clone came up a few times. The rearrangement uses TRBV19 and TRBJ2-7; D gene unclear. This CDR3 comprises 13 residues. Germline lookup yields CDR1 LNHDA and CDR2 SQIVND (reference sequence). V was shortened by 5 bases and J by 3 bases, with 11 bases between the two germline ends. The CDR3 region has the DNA TGTGCCAGTAGTGCGGCGGAGCGCTACGAGCAGTACTTC. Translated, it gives CASSAAERYEQYF.

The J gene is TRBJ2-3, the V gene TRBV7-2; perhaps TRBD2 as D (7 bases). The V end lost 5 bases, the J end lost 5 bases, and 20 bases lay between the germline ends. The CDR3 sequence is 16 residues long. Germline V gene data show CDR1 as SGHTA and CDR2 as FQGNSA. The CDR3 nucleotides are TGTGCCAGCAGCCTAGGGGCGGGGGCCCGTTTAGATACGCAGTATTTT. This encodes CASSLGAGARLDTQYF.

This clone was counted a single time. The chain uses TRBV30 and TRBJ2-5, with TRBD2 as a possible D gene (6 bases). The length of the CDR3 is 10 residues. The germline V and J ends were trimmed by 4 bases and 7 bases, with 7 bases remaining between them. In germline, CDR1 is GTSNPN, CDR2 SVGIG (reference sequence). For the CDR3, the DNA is TGTGCCTGGATGGGGGGGACCCAGTACTTC. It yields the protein CAWMGGTQYF.

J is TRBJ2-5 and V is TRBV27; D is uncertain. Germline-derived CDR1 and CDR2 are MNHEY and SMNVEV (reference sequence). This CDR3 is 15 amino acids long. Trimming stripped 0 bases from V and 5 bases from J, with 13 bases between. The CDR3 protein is CASSLSPGSQETQYF. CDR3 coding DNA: TGTGCCAGCAGTTTATCTCCGGGTAGTCAGGAGACCCAGTACTTC.

CDR3 in amino acids: CASSYSTGQPQHF. The CDR3 nucleotides are TGTGCCAGCAGTTACTCGACGGGACAGCCCCAGCATTTT. The chain uses TRBV6-6 and TRBJ1-5, with D hard to call. CDR1 is MNHNY and CDR2 is SVGAGI in the germline V gene (reference sequence). V was cut by 0 bases and J by 7 bases, with 7 bases left in between. The CDR3 is 13 residues long.

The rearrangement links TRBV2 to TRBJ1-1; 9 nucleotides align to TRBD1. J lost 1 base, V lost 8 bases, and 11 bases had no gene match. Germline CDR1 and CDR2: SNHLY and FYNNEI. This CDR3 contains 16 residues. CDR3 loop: CASLPGQGSGNTEAFF. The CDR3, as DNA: TGTGCCAGCCTACCGGGACAGGGAAGCGGGAACACTGAAGCTTTCTTT.

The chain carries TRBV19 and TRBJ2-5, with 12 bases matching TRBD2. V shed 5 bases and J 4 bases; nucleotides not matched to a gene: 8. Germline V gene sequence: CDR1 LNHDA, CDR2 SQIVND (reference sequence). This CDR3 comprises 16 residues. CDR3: CASSLLAGGPAETQYF. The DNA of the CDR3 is TGTGCCAGTAGTCTGCTAGCGGGGGGGCCCGCAGAGACCCAGTACTTC.

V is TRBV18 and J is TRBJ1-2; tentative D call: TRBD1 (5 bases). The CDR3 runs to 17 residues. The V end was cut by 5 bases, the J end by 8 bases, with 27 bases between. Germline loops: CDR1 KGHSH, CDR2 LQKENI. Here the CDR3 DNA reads TGTGCCAGCTCATTCGACTTGGGAGGAGGGGTGCTTAACGGCTACACCTTC. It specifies CASSFDLGGGVLNGYTF.

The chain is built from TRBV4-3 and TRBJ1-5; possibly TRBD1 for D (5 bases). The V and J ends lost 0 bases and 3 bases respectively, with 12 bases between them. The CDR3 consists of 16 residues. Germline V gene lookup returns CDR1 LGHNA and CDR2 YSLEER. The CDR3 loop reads CASSQDYRGLNQPQHF. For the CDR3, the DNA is TGCGCCAGCAGCCAAGATTACCGGGGACTCAATCAGCCCCAGCATTTT.

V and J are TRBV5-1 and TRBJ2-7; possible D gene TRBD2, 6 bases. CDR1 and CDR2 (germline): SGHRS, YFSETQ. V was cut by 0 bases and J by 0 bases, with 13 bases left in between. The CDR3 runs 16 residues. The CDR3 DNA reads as TGCGCCAGCAGCTTGGAAACATCGGACTACTCCTACGAGCAGTACTTC. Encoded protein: CASSLETSDYSYEQYF.

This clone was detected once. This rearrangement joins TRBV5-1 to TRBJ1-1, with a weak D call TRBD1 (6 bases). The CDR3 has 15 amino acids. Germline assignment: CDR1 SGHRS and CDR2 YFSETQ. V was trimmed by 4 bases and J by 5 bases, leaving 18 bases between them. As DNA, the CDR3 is TGCGCCAGCAGCGTAACCACAGGGATTGAGACTGAAGCTTTCTTT. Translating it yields CASSVTTGIETEAFF.

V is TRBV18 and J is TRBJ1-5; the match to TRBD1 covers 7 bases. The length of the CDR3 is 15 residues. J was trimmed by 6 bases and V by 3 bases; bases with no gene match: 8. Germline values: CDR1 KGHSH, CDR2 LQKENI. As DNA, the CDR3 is TGTGCCAGCTCACCTGGACAGGCCGGGGGTCAGCCCCAGCATTTT. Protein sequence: CASSPGQAGGQPQHF.

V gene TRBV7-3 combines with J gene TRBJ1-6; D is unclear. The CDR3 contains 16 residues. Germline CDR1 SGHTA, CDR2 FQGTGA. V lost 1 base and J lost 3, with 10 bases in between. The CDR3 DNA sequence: TGTGCCAGCAGCTTAAGATACGGGGACTATAATTCACCCCTCCACTTT. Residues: CASSLRYGDYNSPLHF.

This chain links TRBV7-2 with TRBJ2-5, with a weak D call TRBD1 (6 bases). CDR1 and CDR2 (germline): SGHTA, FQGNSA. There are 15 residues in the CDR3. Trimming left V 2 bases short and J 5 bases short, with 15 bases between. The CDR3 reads CASSLYSTGRETQYF. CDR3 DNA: TGTGCCAGCAGCTTATACTCGACAGGTCGGGAGACCCAGTACTTC.

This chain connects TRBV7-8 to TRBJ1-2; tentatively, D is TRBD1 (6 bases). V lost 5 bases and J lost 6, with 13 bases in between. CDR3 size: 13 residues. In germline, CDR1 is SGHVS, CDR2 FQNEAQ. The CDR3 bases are TGTGCCAGCAGCCCTACTTCAGGGGATGGCTACACCTTC. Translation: CASSPTSGDGYTF.

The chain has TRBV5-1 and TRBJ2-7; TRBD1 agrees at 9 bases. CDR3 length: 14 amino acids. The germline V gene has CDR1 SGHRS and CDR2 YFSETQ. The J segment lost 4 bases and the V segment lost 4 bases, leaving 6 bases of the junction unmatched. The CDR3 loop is CASSAGTGIYEQYF. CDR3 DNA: TGCGCCAGCAGCGCCGGGACAGGGATTTACGAGCAGTACTTC.

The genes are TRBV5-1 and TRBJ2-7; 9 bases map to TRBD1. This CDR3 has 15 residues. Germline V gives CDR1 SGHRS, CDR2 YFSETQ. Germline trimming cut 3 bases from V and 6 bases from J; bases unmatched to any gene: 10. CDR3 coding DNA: TGCGCCAGCAGCTCAAGGGGGACAGGGAGACCCGAGCAGTACTTC. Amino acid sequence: CASSSRGTGRPEQYF. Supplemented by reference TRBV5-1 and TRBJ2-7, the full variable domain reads KAGVTQTPRYLIKTRGQQVTLSCSPISGHRSVSWYQQTPGQGLQFLFEYFSETQRNKGNFPGRFSGRQFSNSRSEMNVSTLELGDSALYLCASSSRGTGRPEQYFGPGTRLTVT.

The CDR3 DNA is TGTGCCAGCAGCTATGAGAACTATGGCTACACCTTC. As protein: CASSYENYGYTF. V gene TRBV7-6 combines with J gene TRBJ1-2; no reliable D call. V lost 4 bases and J 2 bases, leaving 5 bases between the germline ends. CDR3 length: 12 residues. Germline lookup yields CDR1 SGHVS and CDR2 FNYEAQ. The full variable domain, rest sourced from reference TRBV7-6 and TRBJ1-2, is GAGVSQSPRYKVTKRGQDVALRCDPISGHVSLYWYRQALGQGPEFLTYFNYEAQQDKSGLPNDRFSAERPEGSISTLTIQRTEQRDSAMYRCASSYENYGYTFGSGTRLTVV.

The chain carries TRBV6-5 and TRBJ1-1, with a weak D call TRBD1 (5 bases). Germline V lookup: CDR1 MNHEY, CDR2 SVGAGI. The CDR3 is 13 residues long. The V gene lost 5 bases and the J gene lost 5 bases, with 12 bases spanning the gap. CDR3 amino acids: CASSRSGITEAFF. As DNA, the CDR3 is TGTGCCAGCAGTCGCTCAGGGATTACTGAAGCTTTCTTT.